Following are 18 T cell receptor beta chains from one sample sequenced in a study of blood T cell repertoires in COVID-19. Generated by immunoSEQ multiplex PCR, the TCRdb table keeps only in-frame clones and is missing some. The table includes 100,000 to 150,000 clones, around three quarters detected once. Sequencing was done on a sample of peripheral blood. The receptors were gathered from a man between 40 and 49 years old with active or convalescent COVID-19.

This clone was seen only a few times. The chain uses TRBV5-5 and TRBJ1-4; possibly TRBD1 for D (6 bases). V dropped 2 bases and J dropped 8 bases, with 16 bases sitting between them. The CDR3 covers 15 residues. Germline-derived CDR1 and CDR2 are SGHKS and YYEKEE (reference sequence). The CDR3 DNA reads as TGTGCCAGCAGCTTAACTTCGACAGGTGGGGAAAAACTGTTTTTT. As protein: CASSLTSTGGEKLFF.

The chain recombines TRBV29-1 with TRBJ1-2; D possibly corresponds to TRBD1 (6 bases). Trimming took off 7 bases at V and 6 bases at J, with 15 bases between the two ends. Germline-derived CDR1 and CDR2 are SQVTM and ANQGSEA. This CDR3 comprises 12 residues. CDR3 DNA: TGCAGCGATGGGACACCTGAACATGGCTACACCTTC. Protein sequence: CSDGTPEHGYTF.

In DNA form, the CDR3 reads TGTGCCAGTAAACGGGACAGTTTGAGCAATGAGCAGTTCTTC. It is translated as CASKRDSLSNEQFF. The chain links TRBV19 to TRBJ2-1, with 7 nucleotides matching TRBD1. Germline assignment: CDR1 LNHDA and CDR2 SQIVND (reference sequence). This CDR3 region has 14 residues. Trimming removed 7 bases from V and 6 bases from J; junction bases left unmatched: 9.

The chain is built from TRBV3-1 (or the pseudogene TRBV3-2) and TRBJ2-7; 7 bases match TRBD1. The CDR3 runs 14 residues. Germline CDR1 LGHDT, CDR2 YNNKEL (reference sequence). The ends lost 6 bases at V and 3 bases at J; junction bases unmatched: 8. The CDR3, as DNA: TGTGCCAGCAGAGCTCGACAGGGTGACTACGAGCAGTACTTC. This encodes CASRARQGDYEQYF.

This sequence joins TRBV13 and TRBJ2-1, with 15 bases lining up with TRBD2. The CDR3 has 19 residues. V lost 4 bases, J lost 0 bases, and 7 bases stayed unmatched. Germline loops: CDR1 PRHDT, CDR2 FYEKMQ (reference sequence). CDR3 DNA: TGTGCCAGCAGCTCGAGGACTAGCGGGGGGGGAAGCTCCTACAATGAGCAGTTCTTC. This gives the protein CASSSRTSGGGSSYNEQFF. Together with reference TRBV13 and TRBJ2-1, the CDR3 gives the full variable domain: AAGVIQSPRHLIKEKRETATLKCYPIPRHDTVYWYQQGPGQDPQFLISFYEKMQSDKGSIPDRFSAQQFSDYHSELNMSSLELGDSALYFCASSSRTSGGGSSYNEQFFGPGTRLTVL.

This chain uses TRBV5-1 with TRBJ1-3, with a possible D match to TRBD1 (6 bases). The CDR3 covers 14 residues. V gave up 4 bases and J gave up 2 bases, with 10 bases separating them. CDR1 is SGHRS, CDR2 YFSETQ, per germline. The DNA for the CDR3 is TGCGCCAGCAGCGCTGGACAGACTGGAAACACCATATATTTT. It specifies CASSAGQTGNTIYF.

This chain joins TRBV7-2 and TRBJ2-1; D is uncertain. Germline CDR1 reads SGHTA; CDR2 reads FQGNSA. Trimming left V 4 bases short and J 7 bases short, with 14 bases between. This CDR3 is 14 amino acids long. DNA of the CDR3: TGTGCCAGCAGCTCGCTGGAGTTGATGAATGAGCAGTTCTTC. Amino acids: CASSSLELMNEQFF. Based on the CDR3 plus reference TRBV7-2 and TRBJ2-1, the full variable domain is GAGVSQSPSNKVTEKGKDVELRCDPISGHTALYWYRQSLGQGLEFLIYFQGNSAPDKSGLPSDRFSAERTGGSVSTLTIQRTQQEDSAVYLCASSSLELMNEQFFGPGTRLTVL.

V and J are TRBV7-9 and TRBJ2-7, with 8 bases fitting TRBD1. The CDR3 length is 19 residues. V trimming: 4 bases; J trimming: 1 base; junction bases outside the gene matches: 18. Germline CDR1 is SEHNR and CDR2 is FQNEAQ (reference sequence). CDR3 loop: CASSSPSGTGVRQSYEQYF. In DNA form, the CDR3 reads TGTGCCAGCAGCTCCCCATCGGGGACAGGTGTAAGGCAGTCCTACGAGCAGTACTTC.

This chain joins TRBV7-2 and TRBJ1-5; D perhaps matches TRBD1 (5 bases). Between the trimmed V and J ends, which lost 1 base and 6 bases, there was a span of 19 bases. The germline CDR1 and CDR2 sequences are SGHTA and FQGNSA. The length of the CDR3 is 17 residues. The CDR3 sequence: CASSLVPGGFKGQPQHF. The CDR3 DNA is TGTGCCAGCAGCTTAGTCCCGGGGGGATTTAAGGGTCAGCCCCAGCATTTT.

The CDR3 region has the DNA TGTGCCAGCAGTTTGGTTGCGGGGGCTAACACCGGGGAGCTGTTTTTT. Its translation: CASSLVAGANTGELFF. The chain employs TRBV27 and TRBJ2-2, with D maybe TRBD2 (7 bases). CDR3 length: 16 amino acids. V was pared by 3 bases and J by 2 bases, with 13 bases between. Germline loops: CDR1 MNHEY, CDR2 SMNVEV (reference sequence).

The V gene is TRBV19, the J gene TRBJ1-2; no firm D call. Germline assignment: CDR1 LNHDA and CDR2 SQIVND (reference sequence). The CDR3 sequence is 11 residues long. Trimming cost V 6 bases and J 8 bases, with 10 bases left between them. The CDR3 protein is CASREGAGYTF. The DNA for the CDR3 is TGTGCCAGTAGAGAGGGTGCCGGCTACACCTTC.

V gene TRBV24-1 combines with J gene TRBJ2-3; 14 bases are a match to TRBD2. The J segment lost 5 bases and the V segment lost 6 bases, leaving 3 bases of the junction unmatched. The CDR3 totals 15 residues. Germline CDR1 and CDR2: KGHDR and SFDVKD. The DNA for the CDR3 is TGTGCCACCAGTAGACTAGCGGGAGGGCGAGATACGCAGTATTTT. Translated: CATSRLAGGRDTQYF.

Only a few counts were recorded for this clone. V and J are TRBV12-1 and TRBJ2-7; TRBD2 is the table's D call, not checked against the DNA. TRBV12-1 is a recognized pseudogene. The CDR3 covers 15 residues. CDR3 sequence reads: CASSSSSGRLYEQYF. The CDR3 DNA reads as TGTGCCAGCAGCTCCTCTAGCGGGAGGCTGTACGAGCAGTACTTC.

The CDR3 nucleotides read TGTGCCAGCAGCGCTCAGATGAACACTGAAGCTTTCTTT. Protein: CASSAQMNTEAFF. V and J are TRBV2 and TRBJ1-1, with D hard to call. CDR1 is SNHLY and CDR2 is FYNNEI in the germline V gene. CDR3 length: 13 amino acids. Trimming took 6 bases from V and 0 from J, leaving 8 bases between them.

This clone was picked up one time. The J gene is TRBJ2-5, the V gene TRBV3-1 (or the pseudogene TRBV3-2); D is perhaps TRBD2 (6 bases). The V end was cut by 4 bases, the J end by 3 bases, with 15 bases between. The CDR3 length is 15 residues. Germline CDR1 and CDR2: LGHDT and YNNKEL (reference sequence). CDR3 DNA sequence: TGTGCCAGCAGCCCGGGAGACTTGGTGAAAGAGACCCAGTACTTC. Amino acid sequence: CASSPGDLVKETQYF.

The chain recombines TRBV6-5 with TRBJ1-6, with 8 bases that match TRBD1. From germline, CDR1 is MNHEY and CDR2 SVGAGI. V trimming: 6 bases; J trimming: 13 bases; junction bases outside the gene matches: 11. The CDR3 runs 14 residues. CDR3 nucleotide sequence: TGTGCCAGCAGCCCGGGACAGGCATCGTTCCCCCTCCACTTT. It translates to CASSPGQASFPLHF.

The rearrangement uses TRBV4-3 and TRBJ1-2; TRBD1 aligns across 10 bases. Germline V gene sequence: CDR1 LGHNA, CDR2 YSLEER. This CDR3 has 16 amino acids. V dropped 3 bases and J dropped 6; count of bases not matched to a gene: 10. The CDR3 nucleotides are TGCGCCAGCAGCCAGAGGGCGGGACAGGGGCAAAATGGCTACACCTTC. Its translation: CASSQRAGQGQNGYTF.

V and J are TRBV6-5 and TRBJ2-5; 8 positions agree with TRBD1. The CDR3 runs 15 residues. Germline V gene lookup returns CDR1 MNHEY and CDR2 SVGAGI. After removal of 5 bases from V and 1 base from J, the junction contained 6 bases not matched to a gene. CDR3 DNA: TGTGCCAGCAGTCGGACAGGGTGGGTCCAAGAGACCCAGTACTTC. Protein sequence: CASSRTGWVQETQYF.